This T cell receptor (beta chain) was sequenced for a study of T cell clonality in common variable immunodeficiency. Study-wide points: Compared with healthy controls, CVID subjects showed increased TCRbeta clonality, mostly in about a third. Reportedly, TCR beta sequences from common variable immunodeficiency showed fewer deletions and N-nucleotide insertions. Patient heterogeneity in the CVID cohort limited correlations between repertoire features and clinical complications.

Of CVID subjects, 15 were female and roughly 29 male, mean age about 40. Donors gave roughly 4.5 to 8.5 ml heparinized peripheral whole blood. CDR1 is WSHSY, CDR2 SAAADI, per germline. This CDR3 spans 15 amino acids. Germline trimming cut 4 bases from V and 8 bases from J; bases unmatched to any gene: 11. TCRdb's table, derived via immunoSEQ multiplex PCR, lists solely in-frame clones and lacks some. Recorded here are tens of thousands of clones, none singletons. In regard to this clone: The antigen remains unidentified. Coverage ceases 3 residues before the CDR3 finishes, and the germline J gene fills in the end.

V gene TRBV10-2 combines with J gene TRBJ2-1, with 7 bases that match TRBD1. What was sequenced was peripheral blood mononuclear cells. The clonotype originates from a human donor with common variable immunodeficiency. CDR3 DNA, as far as it was read: TGCGCCAGCAGTGGACGAGAGACAGGGCATGATGAG. As protein: CASSGRETGHDE. The whole CDR3 reads CASSGRETGHDEQFF.